The present T cell receptor (beta chain) was sequenced within a study of blood T cell repertoires in COVID-19. In the study overall: The analysed material was cDNA or gDNA that came from T cells, B-cell-depleted T cells, or PBMCs.

Seattle participants joined during active infection and were tracked over time. This clone was recorded a few times. CDR1 and CDR2 from the germline V gene are MNHNS and SASEGT. Deletions cut 2 bases from V and 7 bases from J, with 9 bases between. The length of the CDR3 is 14 residues. As handled by the study authors: Amplification from reference gene primers served as the basis for estimated nucleated cell counts. Clones were sequenced by immunoSEQ multiplex PCR, and TCRdb holds only the in-frame ones, with some missing. The DNA gave D and trimming, while V, J and clone size come from that table. The table lists 95,000 to 150,000 clones, around 81% of them singletons, with roughly 17% in the top ten.

J is TRBJ1-6 and V is TRBV6-1; no clear D gene. This clonotype was sampled from a man aged 25 to 45 with COVID-19, enrolled during active disease. The sequenced sample consisted of peripheral blood. CDR3 residues: CASSERFGNSPLHF. Written as DNA, the CDR3 is TGTGCCAGCAGTGAAAGGTTCGGGAATTCACCCCTCCACTTT.